This TCR beta chain was sequenced during a study of a mutant IDH1 vaccine in newly diagnosed glioma. Germline V gene data show CDR1 as SGDLS and CDR2 as YYNGEE. J lost 5 bases, V lost 3 bases, and 8 bases had no gene match. This CDR3 spans 15 amino acids. This clone was recorded a few times. Its antigen is unidentified. Some clones are missing from TCRdb's copy, which holds only in-frame ones; the method was immunoSEQ multiplex PCR. The sample contains roughly 130,000 clones, around four fifths of which appear only once. Time point: week 11, during vaccination. What each vaccine dose contained was 300 ug of mutant IDH1 20-mer peptide, accompanied by topical imiquimod. Donor diagnoses consisted of new WHO grade 3 or 4 IDH1-mutant, ATRX-lost astrocytomas.

Sequencing was performed on PBMCs, taken from a glioma patient whose treatment included an IDH1 peptide vaccine. This clonotype originated in a man aged 35 to 55 with glioma. The rearrangement uses TRBV9 and TRBJ2-3; 8 nucleotides agree with TRBD2. The CDR3 DNA follows: TGTGCCAGCAGCGCGACTAGCGCCCAACAAGATACGCAGTATTTT. It translates to CASSATSAQQDTQYF.